These 4 T cell receptor beta chains were sequenced from one sample in a study of T cell responses to AZD1222 COVID-19 vaccine. Profiled with immunoSEQ multiplex PCR; TCRdb holds only in-frame clones, not every one. Of more than 70,000 clones in the sample, roughly 85% are singletons; the top ten hold over 7.5%. The sequencing used peripheral blood, collected on day 0 of AZD1222 vaccination. These receptor sequences come from an adult in good health.

In this sample, this clone turned up a few times. The rearrangement joins TRBV27 to TRBJ2-7, with 11 nucleotides matching TRBD1. The germline CDR1 and CDR2 sequences are MNHEY and SMNVEV (reference sequence). V shed 5 bases and J 0 bases; nucleotides not matched to a gene: 9. CDR3 size: 17 residues. This CDR3 is CASSAHRTGGTSYEQYF. As DNA, the CDR3 is TGTGCCAGCAGTGCCCACCGGACAGGGGGCACCTCCTACGAGCAGTACTTC.

In this sample, this clone turned up once. This chain links TRBV29-1 with TRBJ1-1; the D gene is possibly TRBD1 (6 bases). Germline V gene sequence: CDR1 SQVTM, CDR2 ANQGSEA. V lost 3 bases and J lost 6, with 14 bases in between. The CDR3 length is 13 residues. The CDR3 reads CSVDRVGAAEAFF. The CDR3 DNA follows: TGCAGCGTTGACAGGGTGGGGGCCGCTGAAGCTTTCTTT.

The J gene is TRBJ1-4, the V gene TRBV13; 10 bases fit TRBD1. There are 15 residues in the CDR3. Losses at the gene ends were 4 bases for V and 7 bases for J; bases not matched to a gene: 6. The germline V gene has CDR1 PRHDT and CDR2 FYEKMQ (reference sequence). This CDR3 is CASSSYRDRGEKLFF. The CDR3 DNA is TGTGCCAGCAGCTCATACCGGGACAGGGGTGAAAAACTGTTTTTT. The complete variable domain, with remaining parts taken from reference TRBV13 and TRBJ1-4, reads AAGVIQSPRHLIKEKRETATLKCYPIPRHDTVYWYQQGPGQDPQFLISFYEKMQSDKGSIPDRFSAQQFSDYHSELNMSSLELGDSALYFCASSSYRDRGEKLFFGSGTQLSVL.

This clone was observed a few times. V usage is TRBV29-1 and J usage is TRBJ1-2; the match to TRBD1 covers 7 bases. V shed 3 bases and J 6 bases; nucleotides not matched to a gene: 10. In germline, CDR1 is SQVTM, CDR2 ANQGSEA. This CDR3 has 14 residues. In DNA form, the CDR3 reads TGCAGCGTTGAGTGGATCCCAGGGGGGCATGGCTACACCTTC. Residues: CSVEWIPGGHGYTF. Drawing the rest from reference TRBV29-1 and TRBJ1-2, the complete variable domain is SAVISQKPSRDICQRGTSLTIQCQVDSQVTMMFWYRQQPGQSLTLIATANQGSEATYESGFVIDKFPISRPNLTFSTLTVSNMSPEDSSIYLCSVEWIPGGHGYTFGSGTRLTVV.